The sequence of this T cell receptor beta chain was determined in a study of T cell clonality in common variable immunodeficiency. Repertoires were generated with immunoSEQ multiplex PCR, while TCRdb's copy carries only in-frame clones and drops some. Recorded here are about 33,000 clones, none singletons. Trimming took 6 bases from V and 4 from J; bases not matched to a gene: 4. CDR1 is SEHNR, CDR2 FQNEAQ, per germline (reference sequence). The length of the CDR3 is 14 residues. Findings and limits, study-wide: In common variable immunodeficiency, TCR beta chains reportedly carried fewer deletions and N-nucleotide insertions. Compared with healthy controls, CVID subjects showed increased TCRbeta clonality, mostly in about a third.

Only a few counts were recorded for this clone. Antigen: not known. The CDR3 end is not reached by the read, which stops 3 residues before it; the germline J gene fills it in. Sequenced input: peripheral blood mononuclear cells. This TCR was sampled from a human donor with common variable immunodeficiency. This rearrangement joins TRBV7-9 to TRBJ1-2, with TRBD1 matching over 11 bases. CDR3 loop: CASRDRGRGYGYTF. The CDR3 bases that were read are TGTGCCAGCAGGGACAGGGGGCGCGGCTATGGC. Supplemented by reference TRBV7-9 and TRBJ1-2, the full variable domain reads DTGVSQNPRHKITKRGQNVTFRCDPISEHNRLYWYRQTLGQGPEFLTYFQNEAQLEKSRLLSDRFSAERPKGSFSTLEIQRTEQGDSAMYLCASRDRGRGYGYTFGSGTRLTVV.